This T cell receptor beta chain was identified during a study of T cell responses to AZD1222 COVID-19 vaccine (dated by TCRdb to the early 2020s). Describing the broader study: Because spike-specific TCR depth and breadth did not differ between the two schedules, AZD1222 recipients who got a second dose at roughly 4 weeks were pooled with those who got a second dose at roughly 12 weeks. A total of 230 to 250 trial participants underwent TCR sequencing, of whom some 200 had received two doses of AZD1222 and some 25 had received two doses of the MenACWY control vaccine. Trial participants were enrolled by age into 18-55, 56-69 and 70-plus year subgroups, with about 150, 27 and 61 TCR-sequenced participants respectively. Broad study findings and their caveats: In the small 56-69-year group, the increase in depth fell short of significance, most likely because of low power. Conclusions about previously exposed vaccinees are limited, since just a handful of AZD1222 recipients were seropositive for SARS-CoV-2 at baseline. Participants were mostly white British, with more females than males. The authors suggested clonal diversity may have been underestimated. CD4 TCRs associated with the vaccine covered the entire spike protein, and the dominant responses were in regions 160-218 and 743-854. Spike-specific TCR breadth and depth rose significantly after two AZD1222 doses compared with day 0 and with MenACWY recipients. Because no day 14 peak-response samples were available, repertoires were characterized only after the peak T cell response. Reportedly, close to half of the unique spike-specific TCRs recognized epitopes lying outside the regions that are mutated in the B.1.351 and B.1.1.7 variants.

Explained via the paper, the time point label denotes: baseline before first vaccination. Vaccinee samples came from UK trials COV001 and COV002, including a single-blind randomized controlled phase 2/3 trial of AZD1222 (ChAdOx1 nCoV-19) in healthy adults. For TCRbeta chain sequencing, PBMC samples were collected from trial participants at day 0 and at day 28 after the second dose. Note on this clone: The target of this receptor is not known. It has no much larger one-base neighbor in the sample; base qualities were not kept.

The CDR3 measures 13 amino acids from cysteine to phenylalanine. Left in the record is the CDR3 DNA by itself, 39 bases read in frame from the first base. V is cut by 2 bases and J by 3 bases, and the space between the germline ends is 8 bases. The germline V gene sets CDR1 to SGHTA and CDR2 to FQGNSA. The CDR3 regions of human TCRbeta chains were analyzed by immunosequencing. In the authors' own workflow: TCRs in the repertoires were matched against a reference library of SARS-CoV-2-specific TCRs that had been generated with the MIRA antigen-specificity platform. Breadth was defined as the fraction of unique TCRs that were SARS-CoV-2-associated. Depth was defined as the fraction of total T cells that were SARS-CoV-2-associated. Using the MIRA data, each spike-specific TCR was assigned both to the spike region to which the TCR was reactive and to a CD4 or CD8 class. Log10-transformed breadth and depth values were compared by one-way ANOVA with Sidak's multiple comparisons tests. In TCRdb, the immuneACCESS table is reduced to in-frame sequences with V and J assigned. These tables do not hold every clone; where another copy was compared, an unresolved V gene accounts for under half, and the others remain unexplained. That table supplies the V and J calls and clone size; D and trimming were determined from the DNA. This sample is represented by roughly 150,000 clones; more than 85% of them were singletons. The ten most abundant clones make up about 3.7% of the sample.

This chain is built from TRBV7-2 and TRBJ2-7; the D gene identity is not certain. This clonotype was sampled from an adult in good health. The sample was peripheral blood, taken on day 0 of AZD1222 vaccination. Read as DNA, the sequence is TGTGCCAGCAGCTTAAAATCTTTCTACGAGCAGTACTTC. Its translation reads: CASSLKSFYEQYF.